This TCR beta chain was sequenced in a study of blood T cell repertoires in COVID-19. Across the whole study: Whether acute or convalescent, the COVID-19 samples came from the United States, Italy and Spain. From T cells, B-cell-depleted T cells, or PBMCs came the material, which was cDNA or gDNA.

Under the authors' procedure: Reference gene primer amplification gave nucleated cell count estimates. The method was immunoSEQ multiplex PCR; TCRdb's version includes in-frame clones alone and lacks a portion of them. From that table come the V and J calls and clone size; the DNA was used to work out D and trimming. The sample gives more than 50,000 clones, about 93% of which show up once; 15% to 20% is in the top ten. CDR1 is SNHLY, CDR2 FYNNEI, per germline. The length of the CDR3 is 16 residues. V was clipped by 1 base and J by 1 base; unmatched bases: 4. The specimen sequenced was peripheral blood. The source of this sequence is an elderly man with acute or convalescent COVID-19. J is TRBJ2-1 and V is TRBV2; 7 bases fit TRBD1. The CDR3 DNA follows: TGTGCCAGCAGTGAAGATAGACAGGGTTCCTACAATGAGCAGTTCTTC. Protein sequence: CASSEDRQGSYNEQFF.